The clone carrying this TCR beta chain was seen only once. The CDR3 spans 14 residues. The germline gives CDR1 SQVTM, CDR2 ANQGSEA. Germline trimming cut 7 bases from V and 2 bases from J; bases unmatched to any gene: 8. Only in-frame clones appear in the TCRdb table, and some are missing; sequencing was by immunoSEQ multiplex PCR. The data show 6,500 to 7,500 clones, 90% to 96% seen once. The data were obtained in a study of technical replicates of blood from a handful of donors. The V and J genes are TRBV29-1 and TRBJ2-1; 7 bases are shared with TRBD2. This TCR came from a human donor in good health. The sequenced material came from PBMCs. The CDR3 protein is CSGDGGGAYNEQFF. Written as DNA, the CDR3 is TGCAGCGGAGATGGGGGAGGGGCCTACAATGAGCAGTTCTTC.